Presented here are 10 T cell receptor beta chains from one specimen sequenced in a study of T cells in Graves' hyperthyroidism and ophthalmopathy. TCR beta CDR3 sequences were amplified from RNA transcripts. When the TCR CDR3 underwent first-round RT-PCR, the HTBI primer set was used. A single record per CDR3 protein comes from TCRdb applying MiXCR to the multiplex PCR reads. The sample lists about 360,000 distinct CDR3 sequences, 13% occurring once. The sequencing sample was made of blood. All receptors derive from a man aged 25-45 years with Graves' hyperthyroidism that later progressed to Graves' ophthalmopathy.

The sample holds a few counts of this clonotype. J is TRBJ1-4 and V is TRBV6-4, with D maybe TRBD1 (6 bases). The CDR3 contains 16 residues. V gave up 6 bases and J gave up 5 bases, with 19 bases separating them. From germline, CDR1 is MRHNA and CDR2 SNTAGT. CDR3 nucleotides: TGTGCCAGCAGAAGAAACCCGGGACAAGTAAATGAAAAACTGTTTTTT. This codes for CASRRNPGQVNEKLFF.

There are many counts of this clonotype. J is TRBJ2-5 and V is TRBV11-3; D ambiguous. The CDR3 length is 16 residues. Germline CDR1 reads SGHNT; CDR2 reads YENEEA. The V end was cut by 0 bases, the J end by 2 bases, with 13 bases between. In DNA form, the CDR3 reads TGTGCCAGCAGCTTAGAAGGTCCTACCCAGCAAGAGACCCAGTACTTC. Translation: CASSLEGPTQQETQYF. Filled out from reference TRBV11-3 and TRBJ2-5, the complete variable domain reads EAGVVQSPRYKIIEKKQPVAFWCNPISGHNTLYWYLQNLGQGPELLIRYENEEAVDDSQLPKDRFSAERLKGVDSTLKIQPAELGDSAVYLCASSLEGPTQQETQYFGPGTRLLVL.

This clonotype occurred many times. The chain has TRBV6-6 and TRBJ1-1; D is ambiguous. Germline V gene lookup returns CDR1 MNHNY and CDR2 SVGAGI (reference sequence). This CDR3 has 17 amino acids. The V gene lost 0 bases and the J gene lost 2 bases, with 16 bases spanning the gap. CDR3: CASSYSVQVRENTEAFF. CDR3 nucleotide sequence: TGTGCCAGCAGTTACTCTGTCCAGGTGAGGGAAAACACTGAAGCTTTCTTT.

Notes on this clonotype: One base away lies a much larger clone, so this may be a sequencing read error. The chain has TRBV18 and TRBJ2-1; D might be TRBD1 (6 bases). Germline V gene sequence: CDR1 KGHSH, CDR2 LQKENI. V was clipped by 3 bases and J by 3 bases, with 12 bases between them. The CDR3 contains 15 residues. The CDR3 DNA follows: TGTGCCAGCTCACCTCCGGGACATCACTACAATGAGCAGTTCTTC. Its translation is CASSPPGHHYNEQFF.

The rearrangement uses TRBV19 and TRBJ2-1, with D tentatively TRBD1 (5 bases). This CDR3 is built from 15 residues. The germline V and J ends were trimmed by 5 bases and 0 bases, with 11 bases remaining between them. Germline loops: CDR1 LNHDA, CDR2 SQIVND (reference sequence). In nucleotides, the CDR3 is TGTGCCAGTAGTTTCCGACAGAGCTCCTACAATGAGCAGTTCTTC. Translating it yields CASSFRQSSYNEQFF.

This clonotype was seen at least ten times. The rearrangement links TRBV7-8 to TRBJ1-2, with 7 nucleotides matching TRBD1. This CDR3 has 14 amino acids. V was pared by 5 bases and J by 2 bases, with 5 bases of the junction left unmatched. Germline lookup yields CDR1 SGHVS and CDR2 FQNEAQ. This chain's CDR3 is CASSGSGQNYGYTF. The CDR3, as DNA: TGTGCCAGCAGCGGGTCGGGACAGAACTATGGCTACACCTTC. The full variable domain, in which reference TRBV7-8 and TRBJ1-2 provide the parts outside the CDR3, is GAGVSQSPRYKVAKRGQDVALRCDPISGHVSLFWYQQALGQGPEFLTYFQNEAQLDKSGLPSDRFFAERPEGSVSTLKIQRTQQEDSAVYLCASSGSGQNYGYTFGSGTRLTVV.

The CDR3 sequence is CATSEDSRRETQYF. CDR3 in DNA: TGTGCCACCAGCGAGGACAGCCGCCGGGAGACCCAGTACTTC. The rearrangement joins TRBV24-1 to TRBJ2-5; TRBD1 is a possible D gene (6 bases). The CDR3 extends over 14 amino acids. In germline, CDR1 is KGHDR, CDR2 SFDVKD. Trimming pared 7 bases from V and 5 bases from J, leaving 16 bases between.

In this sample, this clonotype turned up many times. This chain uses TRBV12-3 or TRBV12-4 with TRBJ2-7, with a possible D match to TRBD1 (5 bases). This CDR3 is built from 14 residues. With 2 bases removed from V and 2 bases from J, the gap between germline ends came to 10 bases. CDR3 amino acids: CASSLRGRAYEQYF. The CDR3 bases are TGTGCCAGCAGTTTAAGGGGCAGGGCCTACGAGCAGTACTTC.

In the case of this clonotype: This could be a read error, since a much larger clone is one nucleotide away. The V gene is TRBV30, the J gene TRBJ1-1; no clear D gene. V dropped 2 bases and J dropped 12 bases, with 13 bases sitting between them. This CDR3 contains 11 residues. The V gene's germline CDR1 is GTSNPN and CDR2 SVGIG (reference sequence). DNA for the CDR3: TGTGCCTGGAGTTCCGGGTCAGTTCCTTTCTTT. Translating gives CAWSSGSVPFF.

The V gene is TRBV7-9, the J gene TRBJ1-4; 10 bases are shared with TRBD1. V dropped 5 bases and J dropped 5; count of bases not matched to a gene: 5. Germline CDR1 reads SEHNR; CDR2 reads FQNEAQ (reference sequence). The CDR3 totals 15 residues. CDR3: CASSPQTGGNEKLFF. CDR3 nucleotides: TGTGCCAGCAGCCCTCAGACAGGGGGCAATGAAAAACTGTTTTTT.